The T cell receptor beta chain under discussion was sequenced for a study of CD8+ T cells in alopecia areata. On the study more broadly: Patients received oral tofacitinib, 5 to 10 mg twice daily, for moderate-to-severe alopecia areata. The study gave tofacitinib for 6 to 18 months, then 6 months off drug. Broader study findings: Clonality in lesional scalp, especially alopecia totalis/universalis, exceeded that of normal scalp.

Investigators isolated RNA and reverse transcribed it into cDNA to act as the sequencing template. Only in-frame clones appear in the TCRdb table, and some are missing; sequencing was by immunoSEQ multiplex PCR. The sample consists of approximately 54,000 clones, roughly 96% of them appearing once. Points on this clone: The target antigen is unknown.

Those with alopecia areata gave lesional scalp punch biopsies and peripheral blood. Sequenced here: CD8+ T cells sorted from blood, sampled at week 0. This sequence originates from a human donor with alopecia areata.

Here the CDR3 reads CASSYTQGREQYF. In DNA form, the CDR3 reads TGCGCCAGCAGCTACACGCAGGGCCGCGAGCAGTACTTC. V usage is TRBV5-1 and J usage is TRBJ2-5; possibly TRBD1 for D (5 bases). The J call may not be correct, given that the DNA end is closer to TRBJ2-7. In germline, CDR1 is SGHRS, CDR2 YFSETQ. The CDR3 covers 13 residues.